The present entry profiles one TCR beta chain with its context. Its specificity is unknown. This sample was taken from a study of T cell responses to AZD1222 COVID-19 vaccine. Study information: Combined were second doses at about 4 or about 12 weeks.

The repertoire was sequenced with immunoSEQ multiplex PCR; TCRdb's copy has only in-frame clones and lacks some. The sample includes 70,000 to 90,000 clones, around 80% of them seen just once. General study points: Repertoire sampling happened only post peak T cell response. After two AZD1222 doses, spike-specific TCR breadth and depth rose versus day 0. The donor group comprised mostly white British people and more females; the analysis possibly underestimated clonal diversity.

Trimming took off 4 bases at V and 4 bases at J, with 14 bases between the two ends. CDR1 and CDR2 from the germline V gene are SGHRS and YFSETQ. This CDR3 comprises 14 residues. The chain employs TRBV5-1 and TRBJ1-1; perhaps TRBD1 as D (6 bases). The input for sequencing was peripheral blood, taken on day 0 of AZD1222 vaccination. This receptor was taken from an adult in good health. CDR3 sequence: CASSPGALSTEAFF. The CDR3, as DNA: TGCGCCAGCAGCCCAGGGGCCCTGAGCACTGAAGCTTTCTTT.